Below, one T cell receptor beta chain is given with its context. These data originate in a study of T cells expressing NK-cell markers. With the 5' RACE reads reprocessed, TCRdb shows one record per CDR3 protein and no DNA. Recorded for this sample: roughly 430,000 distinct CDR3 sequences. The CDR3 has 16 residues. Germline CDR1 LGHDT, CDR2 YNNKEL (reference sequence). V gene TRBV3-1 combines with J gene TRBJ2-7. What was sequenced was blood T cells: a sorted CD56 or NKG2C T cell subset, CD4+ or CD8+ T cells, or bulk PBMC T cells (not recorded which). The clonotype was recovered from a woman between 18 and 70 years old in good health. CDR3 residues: CASSQAGRTGAYEQYF.